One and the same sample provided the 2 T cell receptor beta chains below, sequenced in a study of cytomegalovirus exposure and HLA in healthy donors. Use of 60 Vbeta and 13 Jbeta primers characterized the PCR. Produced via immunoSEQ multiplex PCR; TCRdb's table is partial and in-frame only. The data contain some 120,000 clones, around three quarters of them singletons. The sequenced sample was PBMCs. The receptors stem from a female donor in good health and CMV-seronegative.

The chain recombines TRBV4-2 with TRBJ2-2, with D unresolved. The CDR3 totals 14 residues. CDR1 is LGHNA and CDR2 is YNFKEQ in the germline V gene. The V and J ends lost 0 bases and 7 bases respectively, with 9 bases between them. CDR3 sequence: CASSQEMQVGELFF. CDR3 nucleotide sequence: TGTGCCAGCAGCCAAGAGATGCAGGTCGGGGAGCTGTTTTTT.

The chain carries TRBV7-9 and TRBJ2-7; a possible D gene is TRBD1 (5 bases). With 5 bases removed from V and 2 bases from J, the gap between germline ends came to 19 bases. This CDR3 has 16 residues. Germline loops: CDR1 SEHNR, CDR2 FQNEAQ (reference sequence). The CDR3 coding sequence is TGTGCCAGCAGCCCACCGACAGACACGACCACCTACGAGCAGTACTTC. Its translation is CASSPPTDTTTYEQYF.